This is a list of T cell receptor beta chains from one sample in a study of CD8 T cells in Susac syndrome. TCRdb re-analysed the immunoSEQ multiplex PCR reads in MiXCR, keeping a single row per CDR3 protein. The sample yields some 200,000 distinct CDR3 sequences, over 75% seen once. The sample taken for sequencing was CD4+ T cells from PBMCs. All receptors derive from a human donor with Susac syndrome. CDR3s include the opening cysteine and the closing phenylalanine or tryptophan. A D gene is named only where the DNA matches it firmly. The listing skips clone size in some rows; elsewhere it reads once, few, many or a size class.

size	D	V	J	CDR3	DNA
-	-	TRBV20-1	TRBJ2-3	CSARDLGADTQYF	TGCAGTGCCAGAGACCTAGGCGCAGATACGCAGTATTTT
-	TRBD2	TRBV20-1	TRBJ2-7	CSARSPGLSYEQYF	TGCAGTGCTAGATCGCCGGGACTATCCTACGAGCAGTACTTC
-	-	TRBV6-1	TRBJ2-7	CASSETPGDSYEQYF	TGTGCCAGCAGTGAAACACCAGGGGACTCCTACGAGCAGTACTTC
-	-	TRBV11-2	TRBJ1-1	CASSPAGRSAFF	TGTGCCAGCAGCCCGGCAGGAAGGTCGGCTTTCTTT
-	-	TRBV27	TRBJ1-3	CASTRDPGNTIYF	TGTGCCAGCACCAGAGACCCTGGAAACACCATATATTTT
-	TRBD2	TRBV2	TRBJ2-3	CASSASGDTDTQYF	TGTGCCAGCAGTGCTAGCGGGGACACAGATACGCAGTATTTT
-	-	TRBV29-1	TRBJ2-1	CSVNTNNNEQFF	TGCAGCGTTAACACCAATAACAATGAGCAGTTCTTC
once	-	TRBV30	TRBJ2-5	CAWAFEGETQYF	TGTGCCTGGGCGTTTGAGGGGGAGACCCAGTACTTC
-	TRBD2	TRBV27	TRBJ2-1	CASNGAGHEQFF	TGTGCCAGCAACGGAGCGGGACATGAGCAGTTCTTC
-	TRBD2	TRBV18	TRBJ2-7	CASSPYSGRLTYEQYF	TGTGCCAGCTCTCCTTATAGCGGGAGGCTAACCTACGAGCAGTACTTC
-	-	TRBV19	TRBJ2-2	CASRARGNRDTGELFF	TGTGCCAGTAGGGCCAGGGGTAATAGGGACACCGGGGAGCTGTTTTTT
-	-	TRBV11-2	TRBJ2-6	CASSRLLSGANVLTF	TGTGCCAGCAGCCGACTGCTTTCTGGGGCCAACGTCCTGACTTTC
once	TRBD2	TRBV20-1	TRBJ2-5	CSATSGEETQYF	TGCAGTGCTACCAGCGGGGAGGAGACCCAGTACTTC
-	TRBD1	TRBV6-2/TRBV6-3	TRBJ1-5	CASSKSYRGLSQPQHF	TGTGCCAGCAGTAAAAGTTACAGGGGGCTAAGTCAGCCCCAGCATTTT
-	-	TRBV7-2	TRBJ1-3	CASSFEFTGNTIYF	TGTGCCAGCAGCTTCGAATTTACTGGAAACACCATATATTTT
-	-	TRBV29-1	TRBJ1-6	CSVREGNNSPLHF	TGCAGCGTCCGCGAGGGGAATAATTCACCCCTCCACTTT
-	-	TRBV5-5	TRBJ2-7	CASSFSGYYEQYF	TGTGCCAGCAGCTTTAGTGGGTACTACGAGCAGTACTTC
-	TRBD2	TRBV10-3	TRBJ2-3	CAIRASGRGQSTDTQYF	TGTGCCATCAGGGCTAGCGGGAGGGGCCAAAGCACAGATACGCAGTATTTT
-	-	TRBV28	TRBJ2-4	CASSLSGKNIQYF	TGTGCCAGCAGTTTATCGGGGAAAAACATTCAGTACTTC
-	TRBD2	TRBV20-1	TRBJ2-5	CSAQTSGREDQETQYF	TGCAGTGCCCAGACTAGCGGGAGAGAGGACCAAGAGACCCAGTACTTC
-	-	TRBV20-1	TRBJ2-7	CSATSGGGIYEQYF	TGCAGTGCTACCTCGGGGGGCGGGATATACGAGCAGTACTTC
-	-	TRBV20-1	TRBJ1-4	CSATKGQGGEKLFF	TGCAGTGCTACGAAGGGTCAGGGAGGGGAAAAACTGTTTTTT
-	-	TRBV12-3/TRBV12-4	TRBJ2-2	CASSPPARTGELFF	TGTGCCAGCAGTCCCCCAGCTCGCACCGGGGAGCTGTTTTTT
-	-	TRBV12-3/TRBV12-4	TRBJ1-5	CASRWTDSNQPQHF	TGTGCCAGCAGGTGGACGGATAGCAATCAGCCCCAGCATTTT
-	TRBD2	TRBV28	TRBJ2-5	CASSSGLAGGHETQYF	TGTGCCAGCAGTTCGGGGCTAGCGGGAGGTCACGAGACCCAGTACTTC
-	-	TRBV29-1	TRBJ2-3	CSVERQSTDTQYF	TGCAGCGTTGAGAGACAGAGCACAGATACGCAGTATTTT
-	-	TRBV4-1	TRBJ2-2	CASSQGEGPLSTGELFF	TGCGCCAGCAGCCAAGGCGAAGGACCGTTGAGCACCGGGGAGCTGTTTTTT
-	TRBD1	TRBV9	TRBJ2-7	CASSRAGQGYEQYF	TGTGCCAGCAGTCGGGCGGGACAGGGTTACGAGCAGTACTTC
-	-	TRBV2	TRBJ1-1	CASRLFENTEAFF	TGTGCCAGCAGGCTCTTCGAGAACACTGAAGCTTTCTTT
-	-	TRBV2	TRBJ1-4	CASSAQGPNEKLFF	TGTGCCAGCAGTGCCCAGGGGCCGAACGAAAAACTGTTTTTT
-	-	TRBV6-2/TRBV6-3	TRBJ2-1	CASSSPSWREQFF	TGTGCCAGCAGTTCACCCTCTTGGCGTGAGCAGTTCTTC
-	TRBD2	TRBV27	TRBJ2-4	CASSWGLGSNIQYF	TGTGCCAGCAGTTGGGGACTAGGATCTAACATTCAGTACTTC
-	-	TRBV3-1	TRBJ2-7	CASSQASEQYF	TGTGCCAGCAGCCAAGCGAGCGAGCAGTACTTC
-	TRBD1	TRBV29-1	TRBJ1-2	CSVERTGGDGYTF	TGCAGCGTTGAGCGGACAGGGGGCGATGGCTACACCTTC
-	TRBD2	TRBV3-1	TRBJ2-1	CASTRLAGNNEQFF	TGTGCCAGCACCCGACTAGCGGGAAACAATGAGCAGTTCTTC
-	-	TRBV6-4	TRBJ1-1	CASSDFRDTWNTEAFF	TGTGCCAGCAGTGACTTTAGGGACACCTGGAACACTGAAGCTTTCTTT
-	-	TRBV18	TRBJ2-2	CASSPYERQNTGELFF	TGTGCCAGCTCACCCTACGAGCGCCAAAACACCGGGGAGCTGTTTTTT
-	TRBD2	TRBV29-1	TRBJ2-1	CSVSLQAGVNEQFF	TGCAGCGTTTCCCTACAGGCGGGGGTTAATGAGCAGTTCTTC
-	-	TRBV28	TRBJ2-7	CASSFLRYEQYF	TGTGCCAGCAGTTTTCTTCGCTACGAGCAGTACTTC
-	-	TRBV7-9	TRBJ2-1	CASIWAGYNEQFF	TGTGCCAGCATTTGGGCAGGGTACAATGAGCAGTTCTTC
-	-	TRBV10-1	TRBJ2-7	CASSADKGEQYF	TGCGCCAGCAGTGCGGATAAAGGCGAGCAGTACTTC
-	TRBD2	TRBV5-6	TRBJ2-1	CASSLERGAGATYNEQFF	TGTGCCAGCAGCTTGGAGCGTGGGGCGGGAGCCACCTACAATGAGCAGTTCTTC
-	-	TRBV6-1	TRBJ2-3	CASSSGSITDTQYF	TGTGCCAGCAGTTCCGGCAGTATCACAGATACGCAGTATTTT
-	TRBD1	TRBV20-1	TRBJ2-7	CSARDPLTGANYEQYF	TGCAGTGCTAGAGATCCTCTGACAGGGGCAAATTACGAGCAGTACTTC
-	-	TRBV4-1	TRBJ2-7	CASSQGGGGTYEQYF	TGCGCCAGCAGCCAGGGGGGTGGGGGGACCTACGAGCAGTACTTC
-	-	TRBV21-1	TRBJ1-6	CASERFRNNSPLHF	TGTGCCAGCGAGAGGTTTCGGAATAATTCACCCCTCCACTTT
-	-	TRBV7-3	TRBJ1-1	CASSPLVGTDLTEAFF	TGTGCCAGCAGCCCCCTAGTGGGAACGGACCTCACTGAAGCTTTCTTT
-	-	TRBV6-5	TRBJ2-7	CASSYSPDYEQYF	TGTGCCAGCAGTTACTCTCCTGACTACGAGCAGTACTTC
-	TRBD2	TRBV4-2	TRBJ2-7	CASSQGASGGGYEQYF	TGTGCCAGCAGCCAAGGAGCTAGCGGGGGAGGTTACGAGCAGTACTTC
once	-	TRBV2	TRBJ1-2	CASRAENGYTF	TGTGCCAGTAGGGCGGAGAATGGCTACACCTTC
once	-	TRBV5-1	TRBJ1-5	CASSVTGENQPQHF	TGCGCCAGCAGCGTGACAGGTGAAAATCAGCCCCAGCATTTT
-	-	TRBV9	TRBJ1-2	CASSVDGRDGYTF	TGTGCCAGCAGCGTAGATGGCAGGGACGGCTACACCTTC
-	TRBD1	TRBV12-3/TRBV12-4	TRBJ2-7	CASSALPGQDPYEQYF	TGTGCCAGCAGTGCCCTACCGGGACAGGACCCCTACGAGCAGTACTTC
-	-	TRBV27	TRBJ1-2	CASSPQGGGYTF	TGTGCCAGCAGCCCTCAGGGAGGAGGCTACACCTTC
-	-	TRBV3-1	TRBJ2-2	CASTLQGSGELFF	TGTGCCTCGACTTTACAGGGAAGCGGGGAGCTGTTTTTT
-	-	TRBV20-1	TRBJ1-5	CSARAVGLSNQPQHF	TGCAGTGCTAGAGCTGTAGGGTTAAGCAATCAGCCCCAGCATTTT